This T cell receptor beta chain emerged from a study of blood T cell repertoires in COVID-19. Study in general: PBMCs, B-cell-depleted T cells, or T cells provided the cDNA or gDNA that made up the material.

As regards this clone: Other DNA sequences within the sample encode an identical CDR3.

The CDR3 length is 16 residues. The V and J ends lost 0 bases and 6 bases, in that order; junction bases with no gene match: 7. CDR1 and CDR2 (germline): LNHDA, SQIVND (reference sequence). Some clones are missing from TCRdb's copy, which holds only in-frame ones; the method was immunoSEQ multiplex PCR. The sample contains tens of thousands of clones, approximately 89% of which appear only once. The sequenced sample consisted of peripheral blood. This clonotype was sampled from a man aged 55 to 70 with active or convalescent COVID-19. This sequence joins TRBV19 and TRBJ2-7; 11 bases agree with TRBD2. CDR3 amino acids: CASSIDWLAGGREQYF. The CDR3 DNA sequence: TGTGCCAGTAGTATAGATTGGCTAGCGGGAGGCCGCGAGCAGTACTTC.